Listed here are 22 T cell receptor beta chains from one sample, sequenced in a study of cytomegalovirus exposure and HLA in healthy donors. This PCR relied on a set of 60 Vbeta primers and 13 Jbeta primers. Data came from immunoSEQ multiplex PCR; TCRdb stores just in-frame clones and leaves some out. Here the sample spans around 180,000 clones, around 80% being singletons. Sequencing was done on a sample of PBMCs. The source is a man aged 18 to 30 in good health and CMV-seronegative.

The J gene is TRBJ2-7, the V gene TRBV5-6; D is undetermined. Germline V gives CDR1 SGHDT, CDR2 YYEEEE. This CDR3 is built from 13 residues. V shed 0 bases and J shed 5 bases, with 9 bases lying between them. The DNA for the CDR3 is TGTGCCAGCAGCTTGGGAGGTGTGCACGAGCAGTACTTC. Translation: CASSLGGVHEQYF.

This chain joins TRBV18 and TRBJ1-1; tentative D call: TRBD1 (6 bases). CDR1 is KGHSH, CDR2 LQKENI, per germline. Deletions cut 0 bases from V and 2 bases from J, with 16 bases between. The CDR3 is made up of 17 amino acids. The CDR3 loop is CASSPPLGQSFNTEAFF. The CDR3 DNA is TGTGCCAGCTCACCACCGTTAGGACAGTCCTTTAACACTGAAGCTTTCTTT.

The gene calls are TRBV11-1 and TRBJ1-2, with D tentatively TRBD1 (6 bases). CDR1 is SGHAT and CDR2 is FQDESV in the germline V gene (reference sequence). The V end was cut by 8 bases, the J end by 6 bases, with 16 bases between. CDR3 size: 13 residues. CDR3 amino acids: CASSNQGHNGYTF. The CDR3 nucleotides read TGTGCCAGCTCGAATCAGGGGCACAATGGCTACACCTTC.

This chain uses TRBV2 with TRBJ1-6, with 9 bases that match TRBD1. There are 16 residues in the CDR3. The V segment lost 5 bases and the J segment 7 bases; nucleotides outside the gene matches: 9. Germline V gene sequence: CDR1 SNHLY, CDR2 FYNNEI. For the CDR3, the DNA is TGTGCCAGCAGTTTGGGACAGGGTAGTGGAAATTCACCCCTCCACTTT. Translation gives CASSLGQGSGNSPLHF.

J is TRBJ1-2 and V is TRBV25-1; tentatively, D is TRBD1 (5 bases). CDR1 is MGHDK and CDR2 is SYGVNS in the germline V gene. V was pared by 4 bases and J by 5 bases, with 14 bases between. This CDR3 region has 14 residues. The CDR3 region is CASSGTDRSYGYTF. The CDR3 coding sequence is TGTGCCAGCAGTGGGACCGACAGAAGTTATGGCTACACCTTC.

This chain links TRBV7-8 with TRBJ2-5, with TRBD2 matching 15 bases. The length of the CDR3 is 16 residues. Trimming took 6 bases from V and 5 from J; bases not matched to a gene: 7. In germline, CDR1 is SGHVS, CDR2 FQNEAQ. The CDR3, as DNA: TGTGCCAGCAGTTACGGACTAGCGGGGGGGTCTGAGACCCAGTACTTC. As protein: CASSYGLAGGSETQYF. Using reference TRBV7-8 and TRBJ2-5 for the parts outside the CDR3, the full variable domain is GAGVSQSPRYKVAKRGQDVALRCDPISGHVSLFWYQQALGQGPEFLTYFQNEAQLDKSGLPSDRFFAERPEGSVSTLKIQRTQQEDSAVYLCASSYGLAGGSETQYFGPGTRLLVL.

The V gene is TRBV10-3, the J gene TRBJ1-2, with 7 bases identical to TRBD1. This CDR3 contains 14 residues. J was trimmed by 7 bases and V by 2 bases; bases with no gene match: 7. Looked up from germline, CDR1 is ENHRY and CDR2 is SYGVKD. CDR3 protein: CAISEKQGDGGYTF. DNA of the CDR3: TGTGCCATCAGTGAGAAGCAGGGGGACGGTGGCTACACCTTC.

V and J are TRBV19 and TRBJ2-7; unclear D gene. The CDR3 covers 15 residues. CDR1 and CDR2 (germline): LNHDA, SQIVND (reference sequence). V was cut by 6 bases and J by 3 bases, with 18 bases left in between. CDR3 sequence (DNA): TGTGCCAGTAGACCAACCCCCCGCGCGGTCTACGAGCAGTACTTC. Protein product: CASRPTPRAVYEQYF.

The chain recombines TRBV10-3 with TRBJ1-2, with 9 bases identical to TRBD1. The CDR3 is 13 amino acids. Germline CDR1 ENHRY, CDR2 SYGVKD. Losses at the gene ends were 11 bases for V and 2 bases for J; bases not matched to a gene: 6. The CDR3 is CAGGTGYNYGYTF. DNA of the CDR3: TGTGCCGGAGGGACAGGGTACAACTATGGCTACACCTTC.

V is TRBV7-9 and J is TRBJ2-1; 7 bases line up with TRBD1. Germline V gene sequence: CDR1 SEHNR, CDR2 FQNEAQ (reference sequence). This CDR3 contains 13 residues. Trimming cost V 7 bases and J 6 bases; bases outside gene matches: 6. CDR3 DNA sequence: TGTGCCAGCACCCCAGGGGGTGCCAATGAGCAGTTCTTC. This codes for CASTPGGANEQFF.

The rearrangement links TRBV6-1 to TRBJ2-7; TRBD1 might be the D (5 bases). Germline CDR1 reads MNHNS; CDR2 reads SASEGT. The CDR3 spans 15 residues. Deletions cut 3 bases from V and 3 bases from J, with 15 bases between. In DNA, the CDR3 is TGTGCCAGCAGTGACCCCTGGGGCAGCAACTACGAGCAGTACTTC. Protein product: CASSDPWGSNYEQYF.

The V call is TRBV14, the J call TRBJ1-2; TRBD1 agrees at 7 bases. CDR3 length: 15 amino acids. V was clipped by 0 bases and J by 8 bases; unmatched bases: 9. Germline V gene data show CDR1 as SGHDN and CDR2 as FVKESK. CDR3 bases: TGTGCCAGCAGCCAAGACCTCAGGGGGGTTACAGGCTACACCTTC. Amino acids: CASSQDLRGVTGYTF.

This chain uses TRBV9 with TRBJ2-3; 9 nucleotides line up with TRBD2. This CDR3 contains 15 residues. Germline V gene lookup returns CDR1 SGDLS and CDR2 YYNGEE. V lost 2 bases and J lost 1; bases outside the gene matches: 2. CDR3 nucleotide sequence: TGTGCCAGCAGCGTTAGCGGGGGAGGCACAGATACGCAGTATTTT. It translates to CASSVSGGGTDTQYF.

As for this clone: Mismatch with germline at one junction end may stem from a read error. This sample includes further DNA sequences coding for the same CDR3. The rearrangement uses TRBV6-5 and TRBJ1-2, with D uncertain. The germline V gene has CDR1 MNHEY and CDR2 SVGAGI. This CDR3 has 14 residues. The CDR3 region has the DNA TGCGCCAGCAGTTACTCCCCAACTAACTATGGCTACACCTTC. This codes for CASSYSPTNYGYTF.

This chain uses TRBV9 with TRBJ2-7, with 11 bases matching TRBD2. The germline V gene has CDR1 SGDLS and CDR2 YYNGEE. The V and J ends lost 2 bases and 4 bases, in that order; junction bases with no gene match: 14. This CDR3 has 18 residues. Here the CDR3 DNA reads TGTGCCAGCAGCGTGGGGACTAGCGGAAACAATCAAAAATACGAGCAGTACTTC. Its translation: CASSVGTSGNNQKYEQYF.

V is TRBV2 and J is TRBJ1-2; TRBD1 agrees at 9 bases. Germline trimming cut 1 base from V and 8 bases from J; bases unmatched to any gene: 5. Germline V lookup: CDR1 SNHLY, CDR2 FYNNEI. The CDR3 extends over 14 amino acids. The CDR3 region is CASSEGQGVWGYTF. CDR3 nucleotides: TGTGCCAGCAGTGAAGGACAGGGGGTGTGGGGCTACACCTTC.

This clone appeared a single time. This chain links TRBV30 with TRBJ2-3, with TRBD2 matching over 8 bases. There are 15 residues in the CDR3. The ends lost 2 bases at V and 5 bases at J; junction bases unmatched: 9. Germline V CDR1 and CDR2: GTSNPN, SVGIG (reference sequence). DNA for the CDR3: TGTGCCTGGAGTTTTCAGGCGGGAGGACAAGATACGCAGTATTTT. Amino acid sequence: CAWSFQAGGQDTQYF.

The rearrangement uses TRBV7-6 and TRBJ2-7, with D maybe TRBD1 (6 bases). Trimming pared 1 base from V and 0 bases from J, leaving 22 bases between. This CDR3 spans 19 amino acids. CDR1 SGHVS and CDR2 FNYEAQ come from the germline V gene. DNA for the CDR3: TGTGCCAGCAGCTTAGTACAGGGACAAAGAGGGGGAAGCTCCTACGAGCAGTACTTC. Its protein product is CASSLVQGQRGGSSYEQYF.

For the CDR3, the DNA is TGTGCCAGCAGCTCCGGGACAGAGAGACACACCATATATTTT. Translation gives CASSSGTERHTIYF. The chain carries TRBV7-9 and TRBJ1-3; TRBD1 agrees at 7 bases. The CDR3 is 14 residues long. V lost 4 bases to trimming and J lost 8 bases; unmatched junction nucleotides: 8. Germline loops: CDR1 SEHNR, CDR2 FQNEAQ (reference sequence).

The gene calls are TRBV6-5 and TRBJ2-7, with D possibly TRBD1 on 7 matching bases. Germline V gene sequence: CDR1 MNHEY, CDR2 SVGAGI. The CDR3 sequence is 15 residues long. Trimming left V 2 bases short and J 4 bases short, with 15 bases between. The CDR3 DNA reads TGTGCCAGCAGTTACGAGCAGGGGGGTGGTTACGAGCAGTACTTC. It encodes CASSYEQGGGYEQYF.

The V gene is TRBV30, the J gene TRBJ2-1, with D maybe TRBD2 (5 bases). The length of the CDR3 is 14 residues. Trimming pared 3 bases from V and 5 bases from J, leaving 14 bases between. CDR1 and CDR2 (germline): GTSNPN, SVGIG (reference sequence). CDR3 bases: TGTGCCTGGAGCTCGGGGAACCGACACAATGAGCAGTTCTTC. Translated, it gives CAWSSGNRHNEQFF.

This clone has more than one count but fewer than ten. The chain uses TRBV6-5 and TRBJ1-3; D remains unclear. Germline V gene data show CDR1 as MNHEY and CDR2 as SVGAGI. V lost 6 bases, J lost 4 bases, and 16 bases lay in between. This CDR3 is built from 15 residues. The CDR3 DNA is TGTGCCAGCAGCCCCCCGCCGCCGAGGGGAAACACCATATATTTT. Amino acid sequence: CASSPPPPRGNTIYF.